A selection of T cell receptor beta chains follows, all from one sample in a study of early T cells in non-severe SARS-CoV-2 infection. TCRdb reprocessed the 5' RACE reads with MiXCR, giving one entry per CDR3 protein. The sample has about 49,000 distinct CDR3 sequences, about 6.3% seen once. This specimen consisted of whole blood, obtained at baseline. All receptors come from an adult who was a healthcare worker with PCR-confirmed SARS-CoV-2 infection or an uninfected control (not recorded which). Each CDR3 is given with its conserved first and last residue. Fields, in order: J gene, V gene, clone size, D gene, CDR3 DNA, CDR3 protein. D genes are given only for firm matches. Some rows have no size entry. The others give once, few or many, or a class for an expanded clone.

TRBJ1-5,TRBV4-3,many,NA,TGCGCCAGCAGCCAGGTCCACAGTAGCAATCAGCCCCAGCATTTT,CASSQVHSSNQPQHF
TRBJ2-7,TRBV2,NA,NA,TGTGCCAGCAGGGCTACGGGGGCCTACGAGCAGTACTTC,CASRATGAYEQYF
TRBJ2-1,TRBV7-8,many,TRBD2,TGTGCCAGCAGCTCGCTAGCGGGGGGGCCGAGTGAGCAGTTCTTC,CASSSLAGGPSEQFF
TRBJ2-1,TRBV19,many,NA,TGTGCCAGTAGTAAGGCAGGGGCCAATGAGCAGTTCTTC,CASSKAGANEQFF
TRBJ2-7,TRBV2,few,NA,TGTGCCAGCCGAAGAGAACTCTACGAGCAGTACTTC,CASRRELYEQYF
TRBJ2-1,TRBV11-2,many,TRBD2,TGTGCCAGCAGCGGGAGCGGGGATGGCTGGGATGAGCAGTTCTTC,CASSGSGDGWDEQFF
TRBJ2-3,TRBV5-1,few,NA,TGCGCCAGCAGCTTGGGGTCGGGGGACGCCAGAAATACGCAGTATTTT,CASSLGSGDARNTQYF
TRBJ1-4,TRBV20-1,few,NA,TGCAGTGCCAGACCTATTCAGCTGGGCGAAAAACTGTTTTTT,CSARPIQLGEKLFF
TRBJ2-1,TRBV4-2,few,NA,TGTGCCAGCAGCCAAGTAGGGGAGGAGCAGTTCTTC,CASSQVGEEQFF
TRBJ1-2,TRBV7-9,many,TRBD1,TGTGCCAGCAGCCCCAAGACAGGGGCCGACTATGGCTACACCTTC,CASSPKTGADYGYTF
TRBJ2-1,TRBV20-1,few,TRBD2,TGCAGTGTTACTGGCGGGGGGGCCTACAATGAGCAGTTCTTC,CSVTGGGAYNEQFF